Below, one T cell receptor beta chain is given with its context. The sample originates from a study of T cell changes during pregnancy in multiple sclerosis. V lost 4 bases and J 0 bases, leaving 13 bases between the germline ends. The germline CDR1 and CDR2 sequences are GTSNPN and SVGIG (reference sequence). The CDR3 has 14 amino acids. The protocol was immunoSEQ multiplex PCR, while the TCRdb copy is restricted to in-frame clones and leaves out a portion. The sample records 35,000 to 50,000 clones, about 89% being singletons. The sample in question was CD4+ T cells from peripheral blood mononuclear cells, obtained in the third trimester of pregnancy. This chain uses TRBV30 with TRBJ2-7; a weak D match, TRBD2 (5 bases). The source is a female donor in good health, enrolled as a control in a pregnancy study. In DNA form, the CDR3 reads TGTGCCTGGAACCGGGGTACCGCCTCCTACGAGCAGTACTTC. Protein: CAWNRGTASYEQYF.